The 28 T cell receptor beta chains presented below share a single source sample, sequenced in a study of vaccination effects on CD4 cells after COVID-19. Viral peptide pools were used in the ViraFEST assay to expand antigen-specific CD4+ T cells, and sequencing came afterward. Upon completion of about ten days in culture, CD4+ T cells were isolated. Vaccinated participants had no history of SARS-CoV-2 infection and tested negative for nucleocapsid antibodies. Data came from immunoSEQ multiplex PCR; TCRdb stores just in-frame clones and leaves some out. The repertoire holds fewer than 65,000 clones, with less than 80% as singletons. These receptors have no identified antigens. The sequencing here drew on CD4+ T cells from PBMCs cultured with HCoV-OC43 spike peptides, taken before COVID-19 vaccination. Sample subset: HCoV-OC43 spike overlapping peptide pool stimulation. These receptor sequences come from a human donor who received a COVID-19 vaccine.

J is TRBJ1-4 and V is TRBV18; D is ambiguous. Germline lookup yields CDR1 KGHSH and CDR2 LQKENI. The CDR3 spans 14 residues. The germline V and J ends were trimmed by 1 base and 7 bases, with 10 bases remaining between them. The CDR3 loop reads CASSPQGWTEKLFF. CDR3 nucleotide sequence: TGTGCCAGCTCACCACAGGGTTGGACTGAAAAACTGTTTTTT.

The CDR3 region is CASSKDLGTHNEKLFF. CDR3 sequence (DNA): TGTGCCAGCAGCAAAGATTTAGGGACCCATAATGAAAAACTGTTTTTT. V and J are TRBV21-1 and TRBJ1-4. TRBV21-1 is tagged as a pseudogene. The CDR3 runs 16 residues.

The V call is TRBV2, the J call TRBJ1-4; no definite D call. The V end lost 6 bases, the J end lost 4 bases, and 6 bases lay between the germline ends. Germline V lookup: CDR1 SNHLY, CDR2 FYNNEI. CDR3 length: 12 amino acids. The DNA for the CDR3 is TGTGCCAGCAGCCGAAATAATGAAAAACTGTTTTTT. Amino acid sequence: CASSRNNEKLFF.

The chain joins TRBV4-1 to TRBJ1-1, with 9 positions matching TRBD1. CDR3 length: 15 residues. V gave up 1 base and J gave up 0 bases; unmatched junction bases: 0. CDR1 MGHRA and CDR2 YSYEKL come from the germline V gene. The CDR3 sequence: CASSQGDRVNTEAFF. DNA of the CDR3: TGCGCCAGCAGCCAAGGGGACAGGGTGAACACTGAAGCTTTCTTT.

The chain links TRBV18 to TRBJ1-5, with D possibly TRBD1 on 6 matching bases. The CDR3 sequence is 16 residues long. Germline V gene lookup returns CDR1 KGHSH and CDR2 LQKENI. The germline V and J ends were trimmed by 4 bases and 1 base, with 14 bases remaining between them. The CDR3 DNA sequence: TGTGCCAGCTCACTGGGGGCCGGGACGAGCAATCAGCCCCAGCATTTT. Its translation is CASSLGAGTSNQPQHF.

The CDR3 spells CASSSGRSDTEAFF. Written as DNA, the CDR3 is TGCGCCAGCAGCTCAGGGAGGAGTGACACTGAAGCTTTCTTT. The chain combines TRBV5-1 with TRBJ1-1; a possible D gene is TRBD1 (5 bases). V shed 3 bases and J shed 3 bases, with 12 bases lying between them. This CDR3 region has 14 residues. Germline CDR1 and CDR2: SGHRS and YFSETQ.

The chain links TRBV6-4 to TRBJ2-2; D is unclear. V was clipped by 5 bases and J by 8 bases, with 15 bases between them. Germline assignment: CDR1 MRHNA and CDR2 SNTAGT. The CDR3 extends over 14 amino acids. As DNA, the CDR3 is TGTGCCAGCAGTCCGGCTAGTACAAGTGGGGAGCTGTTTTTT. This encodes CASSPASTSGELFF.

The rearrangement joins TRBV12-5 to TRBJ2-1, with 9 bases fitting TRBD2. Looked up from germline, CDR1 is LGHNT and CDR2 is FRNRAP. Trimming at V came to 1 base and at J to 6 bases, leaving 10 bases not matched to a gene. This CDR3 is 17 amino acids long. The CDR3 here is CASGLDPWSGGSNEQFF. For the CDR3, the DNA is TGTGCTAGTGGTTTGGACCCTTGGAGCGGGGGGAGCAATGAGCAGTTCTTC.

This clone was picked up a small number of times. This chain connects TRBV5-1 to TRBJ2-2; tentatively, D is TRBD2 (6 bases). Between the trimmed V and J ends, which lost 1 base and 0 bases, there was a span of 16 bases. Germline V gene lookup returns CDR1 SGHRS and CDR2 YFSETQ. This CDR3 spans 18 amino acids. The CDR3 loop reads CASSLSARGGANTGELFF. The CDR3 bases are TGCGCCAGCAGCTTGTCTGCCCGGGGAGGCGCGAACACCGGGGAGCTGTTTTTT.

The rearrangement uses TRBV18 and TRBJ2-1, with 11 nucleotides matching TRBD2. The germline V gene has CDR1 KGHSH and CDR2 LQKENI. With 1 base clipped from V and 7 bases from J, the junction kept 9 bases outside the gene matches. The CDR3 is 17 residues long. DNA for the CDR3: TGTGCCAGCTCACCACGATCCCCTAGCGGGGGGTTAAATGAGCAGTTCTTC. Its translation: CASSPRSPSGGLNEQFF.

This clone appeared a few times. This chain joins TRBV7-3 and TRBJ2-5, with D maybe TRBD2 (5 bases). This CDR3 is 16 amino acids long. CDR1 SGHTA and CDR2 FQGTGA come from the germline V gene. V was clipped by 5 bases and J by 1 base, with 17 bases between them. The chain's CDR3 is CASSPTLDSSQETQYF. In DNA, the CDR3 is TGTGCCAGCAGCCCAACACTGGACTCATCCCAAGAGACCCAGTACTTC.

CDR3 residues: CASSFEGKKANEKLFF. As DNA, the CDR3 is TGTGCCAGCAGTTTCGAGGGGAAGAAGGCTAATGAAAAACTGTTTTTT. This chain links TRBV28 with TRBJ1-4, with D perhaps TRBD1 (5 bases). The CDR3 covers 16 residues. From germline, CDR1 is MDHEN and CDR2 SYDVKM. V was cut by 3 bases and J by 3 bases, with 14 bases left in between. The whole variable domain, filled in from reference TRBV28 and TRBJ1-4, reads DVKVTQSSRYLVKRTGEKVFLECVQDMDHENMFWYRQDPGLGLRLIYFSYDVKMKEKGDIPEGYSVSREKKERFSLILESASTNQTSMYLCASSFEGKKANEKLFFGSGTQLSVL.

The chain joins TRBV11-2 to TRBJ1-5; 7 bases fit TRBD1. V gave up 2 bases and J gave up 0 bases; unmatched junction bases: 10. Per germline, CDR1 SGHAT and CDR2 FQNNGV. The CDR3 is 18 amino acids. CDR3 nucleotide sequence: TGTGCCAGCAGCTTATCACCGGCAGGGACAGTTAGCAATCAGCCCCAGCATTTT. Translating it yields CASSLSPAGTVSNQPQHF. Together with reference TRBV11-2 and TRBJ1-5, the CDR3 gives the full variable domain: EAGVAQSPRYKIIEKRQSVAFWCNPISGHATLYWYQQILGQGPKLLIQFQNNGVVDDSQLPKDRFSAERLKGVDSTLKIQPAKLEDSAVYLCASSLSPAGTVSNQPQHFGDGTRLSIL.

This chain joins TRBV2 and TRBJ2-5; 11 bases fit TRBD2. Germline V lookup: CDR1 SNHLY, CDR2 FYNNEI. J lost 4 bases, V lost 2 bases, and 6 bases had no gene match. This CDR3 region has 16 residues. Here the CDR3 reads CASSESSGGIVETQYF. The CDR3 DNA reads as TGTGCCAGCAGTGAATCTAGCGGGGGGATCGTAGAGACCCAGTACTTC. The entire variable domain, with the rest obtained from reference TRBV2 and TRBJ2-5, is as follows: EPEVTQTPSHQVTQMGQEVILRCVPISNHLYFYWYRQILGQKVEFLVSFYNNEISEKSEIFDDQFSVERPDGSNFTLKIRSTKLEDSAMYFCASSESSGGIVETQYFGPGTRLLVL.

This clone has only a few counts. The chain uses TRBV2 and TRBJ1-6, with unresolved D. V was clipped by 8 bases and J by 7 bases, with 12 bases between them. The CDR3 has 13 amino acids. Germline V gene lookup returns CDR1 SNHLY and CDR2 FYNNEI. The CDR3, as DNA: TGTGCCAGCCTGATCTGGGAAAATTCACCCCTCCACTTT. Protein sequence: CASLIWENSPLHF.

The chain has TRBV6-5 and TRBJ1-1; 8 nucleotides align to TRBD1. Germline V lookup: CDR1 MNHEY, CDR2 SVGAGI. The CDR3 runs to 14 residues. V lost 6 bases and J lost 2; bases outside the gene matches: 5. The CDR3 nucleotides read TGTGCCAGCAGGACAGGGGCTTTAAACACTGAAGCTTTCTTT. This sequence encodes CASRTGALNTEAFF.

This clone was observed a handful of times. The CDR3 DNA is TGTGCCAGCAGTTTGAAGACGAACACTGAAGCTTTCTTT. Translation gives CASSLKTNTEAFF. The chain employs TRBV27 and TRBJ1-1; D is unresolved. The ends were cut back, 3 bases at V and 1 base at J, with 6 bases in the middle. Looked up from germline, CDR1 is MNHEY and CDR2 is SMNVEV (reference sequence). This CDR3 region has 13 residues.

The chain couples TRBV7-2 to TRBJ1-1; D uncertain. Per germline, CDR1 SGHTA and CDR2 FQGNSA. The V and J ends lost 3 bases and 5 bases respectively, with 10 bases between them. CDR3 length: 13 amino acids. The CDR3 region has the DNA TGTGCCAGCAGCTTTAGGGAGCCAACTGAAGCTTTCTTT. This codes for CASSFREPTEAFF. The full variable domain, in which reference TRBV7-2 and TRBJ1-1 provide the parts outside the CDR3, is GAGVSQSPSNKVTEKGKDVELRCDPISGHTALYWYRQSLGQGLEFLIYFQGNSAPDKSGLPSDRFSAERTGGSVSTLTIQRTQQEDSAVYLCASSFREPTEAFFGQGTRLTVV.

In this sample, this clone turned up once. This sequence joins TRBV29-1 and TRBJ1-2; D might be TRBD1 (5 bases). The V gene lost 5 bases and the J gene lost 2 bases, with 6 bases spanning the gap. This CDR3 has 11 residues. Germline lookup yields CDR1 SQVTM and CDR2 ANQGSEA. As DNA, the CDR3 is TGCAGCGTTTGGGACAACTATGGCTACACCTTC. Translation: CSVWDNYGYTF.

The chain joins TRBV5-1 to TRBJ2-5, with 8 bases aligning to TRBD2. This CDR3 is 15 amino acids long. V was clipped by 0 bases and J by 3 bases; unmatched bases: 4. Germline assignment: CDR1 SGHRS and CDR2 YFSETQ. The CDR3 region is CASSLVSGVEETQYF. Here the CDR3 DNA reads TGCGCCAGCAGCTTGGTTAGCGGGGTAGAAGAGACCCAGTACTTC.

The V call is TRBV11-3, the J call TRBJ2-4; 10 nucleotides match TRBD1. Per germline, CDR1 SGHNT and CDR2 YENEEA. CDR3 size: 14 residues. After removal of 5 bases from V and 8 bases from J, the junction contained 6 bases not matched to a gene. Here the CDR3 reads CASSPGTGVDIQYF. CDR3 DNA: TGTGCCAGCAGCCCGGGGACAGGGGTGGACATTCAGTACTTC.

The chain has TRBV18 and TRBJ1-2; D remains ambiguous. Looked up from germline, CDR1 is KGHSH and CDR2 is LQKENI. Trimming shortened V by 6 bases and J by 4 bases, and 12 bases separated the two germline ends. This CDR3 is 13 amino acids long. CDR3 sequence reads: CASSSDGVYGYTF. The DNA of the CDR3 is TGTGCCAGCTCGTCTGACGGGGTCTATGGCTACACCTTC.

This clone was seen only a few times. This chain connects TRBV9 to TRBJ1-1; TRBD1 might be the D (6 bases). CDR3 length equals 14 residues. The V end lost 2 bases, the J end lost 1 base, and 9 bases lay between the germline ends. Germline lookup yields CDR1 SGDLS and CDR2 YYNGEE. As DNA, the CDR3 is TGTGCCAGCAGCGTTGAACAGGGGAACACTGAAGCTTTCTTT. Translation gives CASSVEQGNTEAFF.

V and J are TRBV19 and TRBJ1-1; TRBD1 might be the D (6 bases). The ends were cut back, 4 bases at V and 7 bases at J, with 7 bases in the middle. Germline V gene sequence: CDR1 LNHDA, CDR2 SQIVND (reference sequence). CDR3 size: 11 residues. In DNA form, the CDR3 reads TGTGCCAGTAGTAGAGGGGGTGAAGCTTTCTTT. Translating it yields CASSRGGEAFF.

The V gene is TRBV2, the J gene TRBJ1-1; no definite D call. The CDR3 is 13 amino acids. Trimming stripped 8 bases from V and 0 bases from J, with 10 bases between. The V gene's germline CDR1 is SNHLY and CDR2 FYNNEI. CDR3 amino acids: CASGGNMNTEAFF. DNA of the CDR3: TGTGCCAGCGGTGGGAACATGAACACTGAAGCTTTCTTT.

CDR3 DNA: TGTGCCACCCAACAAGCCCGGGGGGGAGAGACCCAGTACTTC. This codes for CATQQARGGETQYF. This rearrangement joins TRBV6-6 to TRBJ2-5, with 8 bases lining up with TRBD2. This CDR3 is 14 amino acids long. The V and J ends lost 10 bases and 4 bases, in that order; junction bases with no gene match: 11. CDR1 is MNHNY and CDR2 is SVGAGI in the germline V gene (reference sequence).

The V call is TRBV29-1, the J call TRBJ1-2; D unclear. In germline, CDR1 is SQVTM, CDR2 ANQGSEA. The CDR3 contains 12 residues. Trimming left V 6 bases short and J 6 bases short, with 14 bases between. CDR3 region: CSVLQRHNGYTF. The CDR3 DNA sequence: TGCAGCGTCTTACAAAGGCATAATGGCTACACCTTC.

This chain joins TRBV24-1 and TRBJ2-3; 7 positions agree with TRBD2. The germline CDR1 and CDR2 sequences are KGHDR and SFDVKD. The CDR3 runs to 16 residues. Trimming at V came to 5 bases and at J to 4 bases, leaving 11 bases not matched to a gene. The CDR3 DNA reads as TGTGCCACCAGTGGTCCTGGCAGGGAGGGCCCAGATACGCAGTATTTT. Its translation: CATSGPGREGPDTQYF.